This T cell receptor (beta chain) is from a study of blood T cell repertoires in COVID-19. Study at large: COVID-19 samples from acute and convalescent phases originated in the United States, Italy and Spain. Nucleic acid was either cDNA or gDNA, and it came from T cells, B-cell-depleted T cells, or PBMCs.

As originally analysed: Amplified reference gene primers provided the basis for estimating nucleated cell counts. Here immunoSEQ multiplex PCR was the method, and the copy in TCRdb shows in-frame clones only, minus some. That table furnishes V, J and clone size, whereas the DNA furnished D and trimming. The sample includes approximately 150,000 clones, approximately 88% seen only once; the top ten take 5% to 6%. The receptor comes from a human donor in a cohort sampled during active COVID-19. Sequences were obtained from peripheral blood.

The CDR3 DNA reads TGCGCCAGCAGTAACGGAGGGGCGATGGGGGGCGAGCAGTACTTC. It encodes CASSNGGAMGGEQYF. The chain has TRBV5-1 and TRBJ2-7; a weak D match, TRBD2 (6 bases). V lost 5 bases, J lost 6 bases, and 21 bases lay in between. Germline CDR1 is SGHRS and CDR2 is YFSETQ. The CDR3 is made up of 15 amino acids.